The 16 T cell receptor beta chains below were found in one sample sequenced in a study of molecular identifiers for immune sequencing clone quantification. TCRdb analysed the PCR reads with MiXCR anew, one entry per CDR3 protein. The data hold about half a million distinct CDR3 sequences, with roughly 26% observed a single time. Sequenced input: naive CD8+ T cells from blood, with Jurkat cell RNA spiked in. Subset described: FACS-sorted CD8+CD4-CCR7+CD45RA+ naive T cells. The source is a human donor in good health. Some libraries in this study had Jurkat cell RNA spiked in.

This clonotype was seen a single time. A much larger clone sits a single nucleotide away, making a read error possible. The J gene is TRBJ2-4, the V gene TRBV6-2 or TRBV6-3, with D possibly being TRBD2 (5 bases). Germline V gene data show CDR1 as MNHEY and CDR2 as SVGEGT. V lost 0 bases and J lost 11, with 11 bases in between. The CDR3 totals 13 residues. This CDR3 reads CASSYSDLDFQYF. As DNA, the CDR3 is TGTGCCAGCAGTTACTCCGACCTGGACTTTCAGTACTTC.

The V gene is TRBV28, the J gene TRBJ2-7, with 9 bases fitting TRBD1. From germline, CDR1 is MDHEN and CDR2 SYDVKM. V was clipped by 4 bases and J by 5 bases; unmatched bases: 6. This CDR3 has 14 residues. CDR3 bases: TGTGCCAGCAGTTCACGACAGGGGGACCACGAGCAGTACTTC. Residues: CASSSRQGDHEQYF.

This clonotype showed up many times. CDR3 bases: TGTGCCAGTAGTAACCGGGACGGAGCCTACGAGCAGTACTTC. Translating it yields CASSNRDGAYEQYF. The genes are TRBV19 and TRBJ2-7, with D possibly being TRBD1 or TRBD2 (5 bases each). The V and J ends lost 4 bases and 2 bases respectively, with 12 bases between them. Germline values: CDR1 LNHDA, CDR2 SQIVND (reference sequence). The length of the CDR3 is 14 residues.

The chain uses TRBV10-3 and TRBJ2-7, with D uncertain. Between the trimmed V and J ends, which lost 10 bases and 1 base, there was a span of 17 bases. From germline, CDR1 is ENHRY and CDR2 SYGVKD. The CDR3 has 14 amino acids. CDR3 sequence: CATLESTESYEQYF. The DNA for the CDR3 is TGTGCCACCCTGGAGTCGACCGAATCCTACGAGCAGTACTTC.

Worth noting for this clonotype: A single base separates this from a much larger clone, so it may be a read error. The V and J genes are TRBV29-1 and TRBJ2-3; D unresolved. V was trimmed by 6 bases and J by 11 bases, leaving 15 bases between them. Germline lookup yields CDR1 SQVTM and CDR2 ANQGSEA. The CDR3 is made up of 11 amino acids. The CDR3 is CSVRRDTLQYF. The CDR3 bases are TGCAGCGTGAGACGTGACACTTTGCAGTATTTT.

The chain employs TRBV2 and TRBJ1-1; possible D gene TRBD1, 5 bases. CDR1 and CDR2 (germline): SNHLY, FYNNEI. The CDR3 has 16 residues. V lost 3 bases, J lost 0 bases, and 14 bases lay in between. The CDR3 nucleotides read TGTGCCAGCAGTGAGGTCGGGCAGGGCATGAACACTGAAGCTTTCTTT. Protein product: CASSEVGQGMNTEAFF.

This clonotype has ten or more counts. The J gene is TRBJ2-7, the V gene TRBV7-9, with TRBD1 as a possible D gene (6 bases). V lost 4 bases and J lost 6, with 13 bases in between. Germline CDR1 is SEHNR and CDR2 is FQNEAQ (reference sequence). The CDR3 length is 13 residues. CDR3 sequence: CASSSTGSGEQYF. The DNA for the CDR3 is TGTGCCAGCAGCTCTACAGGGAGTGGCGAGCAGTACTTC.

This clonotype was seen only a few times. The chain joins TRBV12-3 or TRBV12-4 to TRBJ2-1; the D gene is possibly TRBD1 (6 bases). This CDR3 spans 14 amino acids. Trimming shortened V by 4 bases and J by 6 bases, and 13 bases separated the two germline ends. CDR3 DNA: TGTGCCAGCAGTTCCCCATTACAGGGCAATGAGCAGTTCTTC. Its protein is CASSSPLQGNEQFF.

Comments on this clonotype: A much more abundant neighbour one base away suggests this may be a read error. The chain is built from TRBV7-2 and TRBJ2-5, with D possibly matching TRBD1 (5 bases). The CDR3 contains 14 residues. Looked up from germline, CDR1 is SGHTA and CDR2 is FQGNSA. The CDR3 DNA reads TGTGCCAGCAGCGTTACAGGTTCCCGAGAGCCCCAGTACTTC. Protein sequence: CASSVTGSREPQYF.

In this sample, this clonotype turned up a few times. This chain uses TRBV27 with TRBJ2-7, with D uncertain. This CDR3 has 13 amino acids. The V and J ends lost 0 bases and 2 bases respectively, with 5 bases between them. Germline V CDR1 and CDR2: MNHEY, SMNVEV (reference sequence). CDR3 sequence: CASSLSAPYEQYF. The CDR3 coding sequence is TGTGCCAGCAGTTTATCTGCTCCCTACGAGCAGTACTTC.

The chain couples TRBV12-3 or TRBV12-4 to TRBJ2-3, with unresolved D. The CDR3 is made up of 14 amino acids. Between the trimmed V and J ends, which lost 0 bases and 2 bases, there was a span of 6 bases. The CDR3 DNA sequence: TGTGCCAGCAGTTTAGCGGCCTTCACAGATACGCAGTATTTT. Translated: CASSLAAFTDTQYF.

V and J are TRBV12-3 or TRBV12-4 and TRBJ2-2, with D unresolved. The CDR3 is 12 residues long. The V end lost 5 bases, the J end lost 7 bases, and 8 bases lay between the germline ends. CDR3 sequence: CASSHSLGELFF. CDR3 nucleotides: TGTGCCAGCAGTCACAGTCTCGGGGAGCTGTTTTTT.

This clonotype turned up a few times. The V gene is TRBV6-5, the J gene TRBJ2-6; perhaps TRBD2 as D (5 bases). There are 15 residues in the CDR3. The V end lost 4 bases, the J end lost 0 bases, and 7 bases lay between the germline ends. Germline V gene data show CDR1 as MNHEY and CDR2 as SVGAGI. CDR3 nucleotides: TGTGCCAGCAGTTTCCGGGACTCTGGGGCCAACGTCCTGACTTTC. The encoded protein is CASSFRDSGANVLTF.

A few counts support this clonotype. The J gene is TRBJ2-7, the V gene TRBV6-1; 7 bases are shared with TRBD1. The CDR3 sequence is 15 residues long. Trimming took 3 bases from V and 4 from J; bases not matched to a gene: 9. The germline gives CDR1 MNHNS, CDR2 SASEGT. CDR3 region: CASSDGWGQTYEQYF. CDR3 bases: TGTGCCAGCAGTGACGGTTGGGGACAGACTTACGAGCAGTACTTC.

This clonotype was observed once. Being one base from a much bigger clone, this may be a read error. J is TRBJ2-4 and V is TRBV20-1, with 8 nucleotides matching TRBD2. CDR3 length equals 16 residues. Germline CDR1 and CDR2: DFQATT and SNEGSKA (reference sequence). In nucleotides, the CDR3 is TGCAGTGCTAGGGGGGAGCGGGAGATAGCCAAAAGCATTCAGTACTTC. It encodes CSARGEREIAKSIQYF.

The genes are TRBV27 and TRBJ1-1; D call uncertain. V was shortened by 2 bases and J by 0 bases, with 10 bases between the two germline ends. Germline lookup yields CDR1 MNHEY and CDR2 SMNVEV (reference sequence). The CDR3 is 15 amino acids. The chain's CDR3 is CASSLRWTMNTEAFF. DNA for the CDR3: TGTGCCAGCAGTTTAAGGTGGACCATGAACACTGAAGCTTTCTTT.